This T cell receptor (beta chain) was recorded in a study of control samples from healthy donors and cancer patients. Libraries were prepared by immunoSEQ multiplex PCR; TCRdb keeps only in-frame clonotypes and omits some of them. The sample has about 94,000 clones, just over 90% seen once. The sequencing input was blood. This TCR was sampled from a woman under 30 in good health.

CDR3 protein: CASSLVWGQPGVDTQYF. The CDR3 coding sequence is TGTGCCAGCAGCTTAGTATGGGGACAGCCTGGGGTAGATACGCAGTATTTT. The chain has TRBV11-2 and TRBJ2-3, with 7 bases aligning to TRBD1. CDR1 is SGHAT and CDR2 is FQNNGV in the germline V gene. The CDR3 is 17 residues long. Germline trimming cut 1 base from V and 5 bases from J; bases unmatched to any gene: 12. The entire variable domain, with the rest obtained from reference TRBV11-2 and TRBJ2-3, is as follows: EAGVAQSPRYKIIEKRQSVAFWCNPISGHATLYWYQQILGQGPKLLIQFQNNGVVDDSQLPKDRFSAERLKGVDSTLKIQPAKLEDSAVYLCASSLVWGQPGVDTQYFGPGTRLTVL.